This is a list of T cell receptor beta chains from one sample in a study of cytomegalovirus exposure and HLA in healthy donors. Generated by immunoSEQ multiplex PCR, the TCRdb table keeps only in-frame clones and is missing some. Of about 140,000 clones listed, approximately 93% are singletons. Sequencing input: PBMCs. These receptors originate from a man between 18 and 29 years old in good health and CMV-seronegative. The CDR3 runs from the conserved cysteine through the conserved F or W. Each record gives: J gene, CDR3 length, clone size, V gene, D gene, CDR3 protein, CDR3 DNA. A D gene is named only where the DNA matches it firmly. Clone size is not always given. Where it is, it says once, few, many or a class for expanded clones.

TRBJ2-1,11,NA,TRBV6-5,NA,CASSYNREQFF,TGTGCCAGCAGCTATAACAGGGAGCAGTTCTTC
TRBJ2-2,13,NA,TRBV28,NA,CASSLLGAGELFF,TGTGCCAGCAGTTTACTAGGCGCCGGGGAGCTGTTTTTT
TRBJ2-2,17,NA,TRBV4-3,TRBD1,CASSQDGRQGAGGELFF,TGCGCCAGCAGCCAAGATGGTAGGCAGGGGGCCGGCGGGGAGCTGTTTTTT
TRBJ2-1,17,NA,TRBV7-8,NA,CASTAGGMGSSYNEQFF,TGTGCCAGCACCGCCGGGGGTATGGGGAGCTCCTACAATGAGCAGTTCTTC
TRBJ1-2,14,NA,TRBV2,TRBD1,CASSSAGGGYGYTF,TGTGCCAGCAGCAGCGCAGGGGGCGGGTATGGCTACACCTTC
TRBJ1-2,14,NA,TRBV6-1,TRBD1,CASTRTGGAEGYTF,TGTGCCAGCACCCGGACAGGGGGCGCGGAGGGCTACACCTTC
TRBJ2-4,17,once,TRBV4-3,NA,CASSQDMRVQEENIQYF,TGCGCCAGCAGCCAAGATATGCGGGTTCAAGAAGAAAACATTCAGTACTTC
TRBJ2-5,13,NA,TRBV7-2,NA,CASSLAAVETQYF,TGTGCCAGCAGCTTAGCGGCAGTAGAGACCCAGTACTTC
TRBJ2-7,18,NA,TRBV14,TRBD1,CASSQGQGLGRGSYEQYF,TGTGCCAGCAGCCAAGGACAGGGTTTGGGAAGGGGCTCCTACGAGCAGTACTTC
TRBJ1-6,13,NA,TRBV6-1,NA,CASRGNRGSPLHF,TGTGCCAGCAGGGGTAACCGGGGGTCACCCCTCCACTTT
TRBJ1-5,17,NA,TRBV19,TRBD1,CASSPQGASGGNQPQHF,TGTGCCAGTAGTCCACAGGGGGCGTCGGGGGGGAATCAGCCCCAGCATTTT
TRBJ1-2,13,NA,TRBV9,TRBD1,CASSATRGHGYTF,TGTGCCAGCAGCGCGACCAGGGGGCATGGCTACACCTTC
TRBJ2-3,17,NA,TRBV18,TRBD1,CASSILHRDRGTDTQYF,TGTGCCAGCTCAATCCTTCACCGGGACAGGGGCACAGATACGCAGTATTTT
TRBJ1-2,14,NA,TRBV5-4,TRBD1,CASSLGNRGDGYTF,TGTGCCAGCAGCTTGGGAAACAGGGGGGATGGCTACACCTTC
TRBJ2-5,17,NA,TRBV11-2,TRBD2,CASSLDLAGGLQETQYF,TGTGCCAGCAGCTTAGATTTAGCGGGAGGCCTACAAGAGACCCAGTACTTC
TRBJ2-5,17,NA,TRBV14,TRBD1,CASSQGSGGTRGETQYF,TGTGCCAGCAGCCAAGGCTCAGGGGGAACCAGGGGGGAGACCCAGTACTTC
TRBJ2-6,15,NA,TRBV5-1,NA,CASSSRASGANVLTF,TGCGCCAGCAGCTCCAGGGCCTCTGGGGCCAACGTCCTGACTTTC
TRBJ2-3,15,NA,TRBV29-1,TRBD2,CSVEALAGGTDTQYF,TGCAGCGTTGAAGCACTAGCGGGGGGCACAGATACGCAGTATTTT
TRBJ1-1,14,NA,TRBV5-6,NA,CASSLGQKNTEAFF,TGTGCCAGCAGCTTGGGACAGAAGAACACTGAAGCTTTCTTT
TRBJ2-4,13,NA,TRBV9,NA,CASSDRAGNIQYF,TGTGCCAGCAGCGACAGGGCAGGGAACATTCAGTACTTC
TRBJ1-2,16,NA,TRBV27,TRBD1,CASSVTPGQGNLGYTF,TGTGCCAGCAGTGTCACCCCGGGACAGGGGAACTTAGGCTACACCTTC
TRBJ2-2,17,once,TRBV6-7,TRBD2,CASSYSAGGGNTGELFF,TGTGCCAGCAGTTACTCGGCGGGGGGGGGAAACACCGGGGAGCTGTTTTTT
TRBJ2-7,17,NA,TRBV19,NA,CASSIPAGSGRTYEQYF,TGTGCCAGTAGTATTCCCGCAGGGTCGGGCCGAACCTACGAGCAGTACTTC
TRBJ2-7,13,NA,TRBV21-1,NA,CASSMKGSYEQYF,TGTGCCAGCAGCATGAAGGGGTCCTACGAGCAGTACTTC
TRBJ2-1,15,NA,TRBV11-2,TRBD2,CASSFSSGRAYEQFF,TGTGCCAGCAGCTTCTCTAGCGGGAGGGCGTATGAGCAGTTCTTC
TRBJ2-1,14,NA,TRBV4-3,NA,CASSPSPRDNEQFF,TGCGCCAGCTCACCCAGTCCCAGGGACAATGAGCAGTTCTTC
TRBJ1-4,17,NA,TRBV21-1,NA,CASSTVHMVRLTEKLFF,TGTGCCAGCAGCACCGTGCATATGGTACGACTTACTGAAAAACTGTTTTTT
TRBJ1-5,15,NA,TRBV19,NA,CASRQGLYSNQPQHF,TGTGCCAGTAGACAGGGCTTATATAGCAATCAGCCCCAGCATTTT
TRBJ2-7,15,NA,TRBV6-1,TRBD2,CASSEIAGGPGEQYF,TGTGCCAGCAGTGAAATAGCGGGGGGGCCGGGGGAGCAGTACTTC
TRBJ2-3,12,NA,TRBV30,NA,CAWSTGTDTQYF,TGTGCCTGGAGTACAGGGACAGATACGCAGTATTTT
TRBJ1-1,15,few,TRBV5-4,NA,CASSFSINMNTEAFF,TGTGCCAGCAGCTTCTCGATCAACATGAACACTGAAGCTTTCTTT
TRBJ2-1,16,NA,TRBV11-3,TRBD2,CASSLVLGLAFGEQFF,TGTGCCAGCAGCTTAGTTTTGGGACTAGCCTTCGGAGAGCAGTTCTTC
TRBJ2-5,16,NA,TRBV2,TRBD1,CASSERGQGVMVTQYF,TGTGCCAGCAGTGAAAGAGGACAGGGGGTTATGGTGACCCAGTACTTC
TRBJ2-5,18,NA,TRBV7-2,TRBD2,CASSPRGTSGRFQETQYF,TGTGCCAGCAGCCCCCGAGGGACTAGCGGGAGGTTCCAAGAGACCCAGTACTTC
TRBJ2-5,17,NA,TRBV5-4,TRBD2,CASSFPAGDRGMETQYF,TGTGCCAGCAGCTTTCCCGCGGGGGACCGAGGCATGGAGACCCAGTACTTC
TRBJ2-1,14,NA,TRBV11-2,NA,CASSLEWANNEQFF,TGTGCCAGCAGCTTAGAGTGGGCTAACAATGAGCAGTTCTTC
TRBJ1-2,13,NA,TRBV30,TRBD1,CAWSLRTGWGYTF,TGTGCCTGGAGTCTAAGGACAGGGTGGGGCTACACCTTC
TRBJ2-7,14,few,TRBV6-1,TRBD1,CAAEGTVGPYEQYF,TGTGCCGCGGAAGGGACAGTTGGTCCCTACGAGCAGTACTTC
TRBJ2-5,16,NA,TRBV7-6,TRBD2,CASSFLRGGARETQYF,TGTGCCAGCAGCTTTCTGCGCGGGGGGGCCCGGGAGACCCAGTACTTC
TRBJ1-2,13,once,TRBV9,NA,CASSSDPGFGYTF,TGTGCCAGCAGTTCCGATCCGGGATTTGGCTACACCTTC
TRBJ2-4,14,NA,TRBV6-5,TRBD1,CASSDRDRLNIQYF,TGTGCCAGCAGTGACCGGGACAGGTTAAACATTCAGTACTTC
TRBJ1-1,13,NA,TRBV2,TRBD1,CASLTGVNTEAFF,TGTGCCAGCCTGACAGGGGTGAACACTGAAGCTTTCTTT
TRBJ1-2,12,NA,TRBV11-2,NA,CASSQDSYGYTF,TGTGCCAGCAGCCAAGACAGCTATGGCTACACCTTC
TRBJ1-1,14,NA,TRBV6-5,NA,CASSYSGGSTEAFF,TGTGCCAGCAGTTACTCCGGGGGGAGCACTGAAGCTTTCTTT
TRBJ1-4,14,NA,TRBV14,TRBD1,CASSRDRNNEKLFF,TGTGCCAGCAGCCGGGACAGGAATAATGAAAAACTGTTTTTT
TRBJ1-1,15,NA,TRBV6-5,TRBD1,CASSDRGPGNTEAFF,TGTGCCAGCAGCGACAGGGGGCCAGGTAACACTGAAGCTTTCTTT
TRBJ1-6,13,NA,TRBV19,NA,CASSEQVDSPLHF,TGTGCCAGTAGTGAACAGGTGGATTCACCCCTCCACTTT
TRBJ1-1,16,NA,TRBV7-2,TRBD1,CASSPRVGTGGAEAFF,TGTGCCAGCAGCCCCCGGGTGGGGACAGGGGGGGCTGAAGCTTTCTTT
TRBJ1-5,15,NA,TRBV19,NA,CASTPGQYLNQPQHF,TGTGCCAGTACCCCCGGACAGTACCTCAATCAGCCCCAGCATTTT
TRBJ2-1,19,NA,TRBV7-2,TRBD2,CASSHKLWVLGLVQNEQFF,TGTGCCAGCAGCCACAAATTGTGGGTCCTCGGACTAGTTCAGAATGAGCAGTTCTTC
TRBJ1-4,14,once,TRBV6-5,TRBD1,CASRLDRGSEKLFF,TGTGCCAGCAGGCTAGACAGGGGGAGTGAAAAACTGTTTTTT
TRBJ2-4,17,NA,TRBV5-6,TRBD2,CASSLRTSGLAKNIQYF,TGTGCCAGCAGCTTGAGGACTAGCGGGTTAGCCAAAAACATTCAGTACTTC